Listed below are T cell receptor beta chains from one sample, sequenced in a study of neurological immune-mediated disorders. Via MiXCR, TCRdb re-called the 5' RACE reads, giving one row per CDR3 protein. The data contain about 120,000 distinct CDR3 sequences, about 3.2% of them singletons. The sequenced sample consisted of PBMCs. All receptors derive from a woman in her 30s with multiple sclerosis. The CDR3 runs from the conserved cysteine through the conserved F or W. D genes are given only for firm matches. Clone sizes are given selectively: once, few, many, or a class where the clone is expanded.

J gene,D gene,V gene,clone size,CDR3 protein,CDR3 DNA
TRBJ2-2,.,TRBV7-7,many,CASSLHSSTGELFF,TGTGCCAGCAGCTTACACAGCTCGACCGGGGAGCTGTTTTTT
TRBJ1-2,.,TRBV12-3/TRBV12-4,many,CASSLYPRPTGHGYTF,TGTGCCAGCAGTTTATACCCTCGTCCCACCGGCCATGGCTACACCTTC
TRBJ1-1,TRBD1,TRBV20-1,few,CSARDRMNTEAFF,TGCAGTGCTAGGGACAGGATGAACACTGAAGCTTTCTTT
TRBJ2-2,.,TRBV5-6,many,CASRLNPNTGELFF,TGTGCCAGCAGATTAAACCCGAACACCGGGGAGCTGTTTTTT
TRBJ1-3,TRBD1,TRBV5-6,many,CASRLTGAQGGNTIYF,TGTGCCAGCAGGCTGACCGGTGCACAGGGGGGAAACACCATATATTTT
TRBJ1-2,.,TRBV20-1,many,CSARVSVYGYTF,TGCAGTGCTAGAGTGTCCGTTTATGGCTACACCTTC
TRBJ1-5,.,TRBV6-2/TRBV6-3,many,CASRRPRGGGRGNQPQHF,TGTGCCAGCAGACGACCCCGTGGTGGGGGGAGAGGGAATCAGCCCCAGCATTTT
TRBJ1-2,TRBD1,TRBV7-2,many,CASSPLTGVNYGYTF,TGTGCCAGCAGCCCCCTGACAGGGGTTAACTATGGCTACACCTTC
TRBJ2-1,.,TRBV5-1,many,CARAISYNEQFF,TGCGCCCGGGCTATCTCCTACAATGAGCAGTTCTTC
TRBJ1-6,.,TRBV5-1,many,CASSFSGIEGSPLHF,TGCGCCAGCAGCTTTTCAGGGATCGAGGGATCACCCCTCCACTTT
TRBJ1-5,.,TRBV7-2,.,CASSSRDGNQPQHF,TGTGCCAGCAGCTCCAGGGATGGCAATCAGCCCCAGCATTTT
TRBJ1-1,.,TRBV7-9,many,CAAAQALDTEAFF,TGTGCCGCAGCCCAAGCGCTGGACACTGAAGCTTTCTTT
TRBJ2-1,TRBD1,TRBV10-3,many,CAISSTSTGVLGNEQFF,TGTGCCATCAGTTCTACATCCACAGGGGTGCTTGGCAATGAGCAGTTCTTC
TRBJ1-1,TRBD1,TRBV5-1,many,CASSLGLSGTGLTEAFF,TGCGCCAGCAGCTTGGGACTTTCCGGGACAGGGCTTACTGAAGCTTTCTTT
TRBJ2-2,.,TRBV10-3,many,CAISESMGPEELFF,TGTGCCATCAGTGAGTCGATGGGCCCGGAGGAGCTGTTTTTT
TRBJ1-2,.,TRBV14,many,CASSQDRIYGGYTF,TGTGCCAGCAGCCAAGATAGGATCTACGGAGGCTACACCTTC
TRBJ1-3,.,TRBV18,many,CASSPNWGSSGNTIYF,TGTGCCAGCTCACCAAATTGGGGGTCTTCTGGAAACACCATATATTTT
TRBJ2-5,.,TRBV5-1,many,CASSLGGTKTQYF,TGCGCCAGCAGCCTTGGAGGGACCAAGACCCAGTACTTC
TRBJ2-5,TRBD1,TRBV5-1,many,CASSPTGTGQETQYF,TGCGCCAGCAGCCCGACCGGGACAGGTCAAGAGACCCAGTACTTC
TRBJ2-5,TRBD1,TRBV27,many,CASSSLRGLQETQYF,TGTGCCAGCAGTTCCCTCAGGGGGCTGCAAGAGACCCAGTACTTC
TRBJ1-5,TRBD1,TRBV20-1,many,CSARGQGFQPQHF,TGCAGTGCTAGGGGACAGGGGTTTCAGCCCCAGCATTTT
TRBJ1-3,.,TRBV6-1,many,CASSEGGSGNTIYF,TGTGCCAGCAGTGAAGGGGGCTCTGGAAACACCATATATTTT
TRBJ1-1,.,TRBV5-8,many,CASSSQGGVTEAFF,TGTGCCAGCAGTTCACAGGGAGGCGTCACTGAAGCTTTCTTT
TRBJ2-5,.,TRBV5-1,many,CASSGLPQETQYF,TGCGCCAGCTCGGGACTTCCACAAGAGACCCAGTACTTC
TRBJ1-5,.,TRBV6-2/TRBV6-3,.,CASSRGRQPQHF,TGTGCCAGCAGTAGAGGTCGACAGCCCCAGCATTTT
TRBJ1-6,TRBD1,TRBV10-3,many,CAISESNIGTGVSPLHF,TGTGCCATCAGTGAGTCGAATATCGGGACAGGGGTTTCACCCCTCCACTTT
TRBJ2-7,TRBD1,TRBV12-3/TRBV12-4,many,CASSLTGTGESEQYF,TGTGCCAGCAGTTTAACCGGGACAGGGGAAAGCGAGCAGTACTTC
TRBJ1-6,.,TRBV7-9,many,CASSLMDGAPLHF,TGTGCCAGCAGCTTAATGGACGGGGCACCCCTCCACTTT
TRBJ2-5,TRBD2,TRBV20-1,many,CSARDYVGAGETQYF,TGCAGTGCTAGAGATTATGTGGGAGCGGGGGAGACCCAGTACTTC
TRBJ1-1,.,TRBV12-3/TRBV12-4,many,CASSLDENTEAFF,TGTGCCAGCAGCTTAGACGAGAATACTGAAGCTTTCTTT
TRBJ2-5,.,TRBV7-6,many,CASSLHIGLGETQYF,TGTGCCAGCAGCTTACATATAGGGCTCGGGGAGACCCAGTACTTC
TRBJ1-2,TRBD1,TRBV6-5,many,CASRSSGTGIGYTF,TGTGCCAGCAGATCCTCCGGGACAGGGATTGGCTACACCTTC
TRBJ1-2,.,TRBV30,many,CAWSPPTNYGYTF,TGTGCCTGGAGCCCGCCGACTAACTATGGCTACACCTTC
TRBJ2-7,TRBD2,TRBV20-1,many,CSAILLGSGGTSYEQYF,TGCAGTGCTATCCTCTTAGGGAGCGGGGGGACTTCCTACGAGCAGTACTTC
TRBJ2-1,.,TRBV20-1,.,CSAKQGSYNEQFF,TGCAGTGCTAAGCAGGGGTCCTACAATGAGCAGTTCTTC
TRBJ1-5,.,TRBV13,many,CASSLRGNQPQHF,TGTGCCAGCAGCTTAAGGGGAAATCAGCCCCAGCATTTT
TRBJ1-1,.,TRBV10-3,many,CAISRTDDEGTEAFF,TGTGCCATCAGTCGGACCGACGACGAAGGCACTGAAGCTTTCTTT
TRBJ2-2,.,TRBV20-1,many,CSARRLEKDTGELFF,TGCAGTGCTAGAAGGCTGGAAAAGGACACCGGGGAGCTGTTTTTT
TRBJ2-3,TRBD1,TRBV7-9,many,CASQGVVSTDTQYF,TGTGCCAGCCAGGGGGTCGTAAGCACAGATACGCAGTATTTT
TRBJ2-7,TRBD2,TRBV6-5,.,CASSYGLAGGEQYF,TGTGCCAGCAGCTACGGACTAGCTGGAGGCGAGCAGTACTTC
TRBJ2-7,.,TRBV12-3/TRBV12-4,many,CASSPPGTYEQYF,TGTGCCAGCTCACCCCCAGGAACCTACGAGCAGTACTTC
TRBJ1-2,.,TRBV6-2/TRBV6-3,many,CASTQSERYGYTF,TGTGCCAGCACCCAAAGTGAGCGTTATGGCTACACCTTC
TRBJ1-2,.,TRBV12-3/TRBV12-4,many,CASSLDAGYGYTF,TGTGCCAGCAGTTTGGACGCGGGCTATGGCTACACCTTC
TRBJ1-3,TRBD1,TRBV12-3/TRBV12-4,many,CASSLLSSQGVSGNTIYF,TGTGCCAGCAGTTTGTTGTCGAGTCAGGGGGTTTCTGGAAACACCATATATTTT
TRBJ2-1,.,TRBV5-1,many,CASSLASRGEQFF,TGCGCCAGCAGCTTGGCATCACGAGGGGAGCAGTTCTTC